This TCR beta chain was recovered during a study of T cell changes during pregnancy in multiple sclerosis. Measured with immunoSEQ multiplex PCR; TCRdb has only the in-frame clones, and not every one. The sample consists of about 87,000 clones, over 85% of them appearing once. The sequence came from a female donor in good health, enrolled as a control in a pregnancy study. Sequenced here: peripheral blood, sampled in the third trimester of pregnancy.

Here the CDR3 reads CASSLGGNYGYTF. CDR3 DNA: TGTGCCAGCAGCTTAGGCGGGAACTATGGCTACACCTTC. This chain uses TRBV11-2 with TRBJ1-2; D is undetermined. This CDR3 has 13 amino acids. The V gene's germline CDR1 is SGHAT and CDR2 FQNNGV. Between the trimmed V and J ends, which lost 1 base and 2 bases, there was a span of 5 bases.